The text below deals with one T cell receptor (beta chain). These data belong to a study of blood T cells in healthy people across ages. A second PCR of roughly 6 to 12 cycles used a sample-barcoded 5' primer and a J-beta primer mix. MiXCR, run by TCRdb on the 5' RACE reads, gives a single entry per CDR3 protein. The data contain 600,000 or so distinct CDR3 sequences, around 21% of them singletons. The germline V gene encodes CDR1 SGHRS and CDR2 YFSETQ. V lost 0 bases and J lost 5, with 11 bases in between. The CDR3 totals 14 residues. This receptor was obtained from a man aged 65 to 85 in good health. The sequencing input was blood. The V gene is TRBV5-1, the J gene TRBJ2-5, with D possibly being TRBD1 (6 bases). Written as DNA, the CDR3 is TGCGCCAGCAGCTTGGAACAGGGATGGGAGACCCAGTACTTC. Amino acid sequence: CASSLEQGWETQYF.